The clone carrying this T cell receptor beta chain was seen a handful of times. Its antigen is not known. This sample was included in a study of beta chain features in type 1 diabetes. As for the study in general: In all, roughly 98,000,000 sorted cells from all samples were analyzed.

Expressed TCRB transcripts were sequenced because the isolated RNA had all been reverse transcribed beforehand. Generated by immunoSEQ multiplex PCR, the TCRdb table keeps only in-frame clones and is missing some. The sample lists about 340,000 clones, less than 15% occurring once. CD45RO/CCR7/CD25/CD127/CD95/CD27 staining was used to isolate CD4+ naive, central memory, regulatory and stem cell-like memory cells by sorting. Findings and limits, study-wide: Fewer junction insertions and more nucleotide deletions appeared in type 1 diabetes patients. TCRB CDR3s were moderately but significantly shorter in Type 1 diabetes patients in all four CD4+ subsets.

This TCR came from a woman aged 18-29 years with type 1 diabetes. The sequenced sample consisted of naive CD4+ T cells from blood.

The CDR3 DNA follows: TGTGCCAGCAGCCCCGATTCACTTAGCGGGAACTACGAGCAGTACGTC. Its protein is CASSPDSLSGNYEQYV. This chain links TRBV21-1 with TRBJ2-7; the DNA was not used to check the table's D call, TRBD2. TRBV21-1 is an annotated pseudogene. The CDR3 runs to 16 residues.